This is a list of T cell receptor beta chains from one sample in a study of blood T cell repertoires in COVID-19. Profiled with immunoSEQ multiplex PCR; TCRdb holds only in-frame clones, not every one. Of 120,000 to 150,000 clones listed, around 84% are singletons. The sample taken for sequencing was peripheral blood. All receptors come from a human donor with acute or convalescent COVID-19. The donor label of this sample is uncertain. The CDR3 runs from the conserved cysteine through the conserved F or W. The D gene is left open where the match is weak. The listing skips clone size in some rows; elsewhere it reads once, few, many or a size class.

CDR3 length	D gene	clone size	V gene	J gene	CDR3 protein	CDR3 DNA
17	TRBD2	.	TRBV5-4	TRBJ2-1	CASSTLAGGSMGHEQFF	TGTGCCAGCAGCACCCTAGCGGGAGGAAGCATGGGGCATGAGCAGTTCTTC
16	TRBD1	.	TRBV6-2/TRBV6-3	TRBJ2-5	CASSPSGTGIEETQYF	TGTGCCAGCAGTCCCTCCGGGACAGGGATAGAAGAGACCCAGTACTTC
14	.	.	TRBV3-1/TRBV3-2	TRBJ2-7	CASSPSHGTWQQYF	TGTGCCAGCAGCCCTAGTCACGGCACCTGGCAGCAGTACTTC
12	.	few	TRBV5-6	TRBJ2-5	CASSLMDGAQYF	TGTGCCAGCAGCCTAATGGACGGGGCCCAGTACTTC
16	.	.	TRBV3-1/TRBV3-2	TRBJ2-1	CASSNNPGLSYNEQFF	TGTGCCAGCAGCAACAACCCAGGCCTCTCCTACAATGAGCAGTTCTTC
14	.	.	TRBV5-1	TRBJ2-3	CASSLDGAGDTQYF	TGCGCCAGCAGCTTGGATGGCGCGGGCGATACGCAGTATTTT
13	.	few	TRBV6-2/TRBV6-3	TRBJ1-2	CASSYAGKHGYTF	TGTGCCAGCAGTTACGCAGGGAAGCATGGCTACACCTTC
18	.	few	TRBV4-1	TRBJ1-3	CASSHVDLGLLSGNTIYF	TGCGCCAGCAGCCACGTTGACCTGGGACTGCTCTCTGGAAACACCATATATTTT
16	TRBD2	once	TRBV4-1	TRBJ2-1	CASSLERGPPYNEQFF	TGCGCCAGCAGTCTCGAGCGGGGCCCCCCCTACAATGAGCAGTTCTTC
16	TRBD2	.	TRBV7-9	TRBJ2-3	CASTPLGLAVTDTQYF	TGTGCCAGCACCCCCCTCGGACTAGCGGTCACAGATACGCAGTATTTT
14	.	many	TRBV30	TRBJ1-4	CAWSEIATNEKLFF	TGTGCCTGGAGTGAAATCGCAACTAATGAAAAACTGTTTTTT
14	TRBD2	.	TRBV2	TRBJ2-1	CASSENGGRGEQFF	TGTGCCAGCAGTGAAAACGGGGGGAGGGGTGAGCAGTTCTTC
16	TRBD2	.	TRBV13	TRBJ2-1	CASSSAGTSGVDEQFF	TGTGCCAGCAGCTCCGCCGGGACTAGCGGGGTCGATGAGCAGTTCTTC
14	.	.	TRBV2	TRBJ1-4	CASSETLNNEKLFF	TGTGCCAGCAGTGAAACCCTAAATAATGAAAAACTGTTTTTT
14	.	.	TRBV19	TRBJ1-2	CATRVREENYGYTF	TGTGCCACCCGGGTCCGGGAGGAGAACTATGGCTACACCTTC
13	.	.	TRBV25-1	TRBJ1-2	CASSEGEGYGYTF	TGTGCCAGCAGTGAGGGGGAGGGCTATGGCTACACCTTC
17	.	.	TRBV9	TRBJ2-6	CASSGASLLSGANVLTF	TGTGCCAGCAGCGGAGCCTCACTACTCTCTGGGGCCAACGTCCTGACTTTC
11	.	.	TRBV12-3/TRBV12-4	TRBJ2-7	CASRYQAEQYF	TGTGCCAGCAGGTACCAAGCCGAGCAGTACTTC
19	TRBD2	.	TRBV6-2/TRBV6-3	TRBJ2-2	CASSYSRGSGGAPPGELFF	TGTGCCAGCAGTTACTCGAGGGGTAGCGGGGGGGCCCCACCCGGGGAGCTGTTTTTT
15	TRBD2	.	TRBV6-2/TRBV6-3	TRBJ2-5	CASSRLAGGQETQYF	TGTGCCAGCAGTAGACTAGCGGGGGGGCAAGAGACCCAGTACTTC
17	TRBD2	.	TRBV7-6	TRBJ2-1	CASSPGTSGPSLGEQFF	TGTGCCAGCAGCCCGGGGACTAGCGGGCCGAGTTTAGGTGAGCAGTTCTTC
14	TRBD1	.	TRBV30	TRBJ2-6	CAGTGIAGANVLTF	TGTGCCGGGACAGGTATAGCTGGGGCCAACGTCCTGACTTTC
17	TRBD2	.	TRBV27	TRBJ2-5	CASSPRGIAGGIETQYF	TGTGCCAGCAGTCCTAGAGGGATAGCGGGGGGAATAGAGACCCAGTACTTC
14	.	.	TRBV6-2/TRBV6-3	TRBJ1-1	CASSRSWPNTEAFF	TGTGCCAGCAGCAGATCCTGGCCGAACACTGAAGCTTTCTTT
16	.	.	TRBV6-2/TRBV6-3	TRBJ2-3	CASSYGRGPIADTQYF	TGTGCCAGCAGTTATGGACGCGGGCCTATCGCAGATACGCAGTATTTT
15	TRBD2	few	TRBV10-3	TRBJ2-1	CAISASGRDYNEQFF	TGTGCCATCAGTGCGAGCGGGAGGGATTATAATGAGCAGTTCTTC
19	TRBD2	.	TRBV4-3	TRBJ2-1	CASSQEFASGAGGLNEQFF	TGCGCCAGCAGCCAAGAATTCGCCTCAGGAGCGGGAGGGCTTAATGAGCAGTTCTTC
14	TRBD1	.	TRBV6-4	TRBJ1-1	CASSVTGGGAEAFF	TGTGCCAGCAGTGTGACAGGGGGCGGTGCTGAAGCTTTCTTT
16	.	once	TRBV7-2	TRBJ2-1	CASSLAVSSSYNEQFF	TGTGCCAGCAGCTTAGCGGTATCTAGCTCCTACAATGAGCAGTTCTTC
14	.	.	TRBV5-1	TRBJ2-1	CASSVRPQGGEQFF	TGCGCCAGCAGCGTAAGACCGCAGGGGGGTGAGCAGTTCTTC
14	.	.	TRBV24-1	TRBJ2-2	CATRGPSNTGELFF	TGTGCCACCAGGGGGCCCTCGAACACCGGGGAGCTGTTTTTT
16	.	.	TRBV13	TRBJ1-5	CASSFKKGQEGQPQHF	TGTGCCAGCAGCTTTAAAAAGGGTCAGGAGGGTCAGCCCCAGCATTTT
12	.	.	TRBV30	TRBJ1-1	CAWNYGRTEAFF	TGTGCCTGGAATTATGGGCGCACTGAAGCTTTCTTT
13	.	.	TRBV24-1	TRBJ1-2	CATSDSWSQGYTF	TGTGCCACCAGTGATTCCTGGTCACAGGGCTACACCTTC
15	.	.	TRBV28	TRBJ2-7	CASSFRGSPSYEQYF	TGTGCCAGCAGTTTCAGAGGTAGCCCATCCTACGAGCAGTACTTC
17	.	.	TRBV7-8	TRBJ2-6	CASSLVSRNYGANVLTF	TGTGCCAGCAGCTTAGTGTCCAGGAATTATGGGGCCAACGTCCTGACTTTC
15	TRBD2	.	TRBV9	TRBJ2-2	CASSGAGVGTGELFF	TGTGCCAGCAGCGGAGCGGGAGTTGGCACCGGGGAGCTGTTTTTT
12	.	.	TRBV19	TRBJ1-5	CASRNRDQPQHF	TGTGCCAGTAGAAACAGGGATCAGCCCCAGCATTTT
14	.	.	TRBV12-5	TRBJ1-3	CASGPGSSGNTIYF	TGTGCTAGTGGTCCGGGTAGCTCTGGAAACACCATATATTTT
13	TRBD1	.	TRBV24-1	TRBJ1-5	CATSEDRSQPQHF	TGTGCCACCAGTGAGGACAGGTCTCAGCCCCAGCATTTT
17	.	.	TRBV18	TRBJ2-2	CASSPFEQGQETGELFF	TGTGCCAGCTCACCATTTGAACAGGGTCAAGAAACCGGGGAGCTGTTTTTT
13	TRBD1	.	TRBV12-3/TRBV12-4	TRBJ1-1	CASSSHRGTEAFF	TGTGCCAGCAGTTCTCACAGGGGAACTGAAGCTTTCTTT